This T cell receptor (beta chain) is drawn from a study of T cells in narcolepsy. Across the whole study: Donors had narcolepsy type 1 or type 2, or were healthy controls. Study observations and caveats: Reportedly, autoreactive clonotypes were serially detected in patients' blood but not controls'. Same-patient CSF and blood CD4+ T cell clonotypes included HCRT-specific and TRIB2-specific autoreactive ones.

Trimming pared 5 bases from V and 3 bases from J, leaving 16 bases between. There are 16 residues in the CDR3. CDR1 SNHLY and CDR2 FYNNEI come from the germline V gene. A note on this clone: The antigen is unknown.

Sequenced by immunoSEQ multiplex PCR; TCRdb stores in-frame clones only, minus some. The repertoire consists of about 34,000 clones, with roughly 86% occurring once and the leading ten covering over 2%. This TCR came from a human donor in good health. The genes are TRBV2 and TRBJ2-2; the D gene is possibly TRBD1 (6 bases). The sequenced material came from memory (CD45RA-) CD4+ T cells from blood. CDR3 DNA: TGTGCCAGCAGTTCCAGACAGGTCTGGGACACCGGGGAGCTGTTTTTT. Its protein product is CASSSRQVWDTGELFF.